Reported below is one TCR beta chain. The antigen is not known. TCRdb's copy holds only in-frame clones and misses some; the assay was immunoSEQ multiplex PCR. The sample records around 500,000 clones, 80% to 90% being singletons. The sample is drawn from a study of Ad26.COV2.S vaccination and SARS-CoV-2 variants. Study-wide background: Ad26.COV2.S was injected intramuscularly once or twice, 56 days apart.

Findings and limits, study-wide: Spike-specific TCR breadth in vaccine recipients exceeded that seen in placebo recipients.

This CDR3 is 16 amino acids long. V lost 1 base and J lost 3; bases outside the gene matches: 5. Germline V gene sequence: CDR1 MNHNS, CDR2 SASEGT. Treatment denoted: some 19 received Ad26.COV2.S at low or high dose, single or two shots; 5 received placebo; per-sample allocation not given. Day 63 after the first injection of vaccine or placebo was the sampling time. A Boston adult aged 18-55 years was the donor. This material consisted of peripheral blood, taken in a trial of Ad26.COV2.S vaccine versus placebo. J is TRBJ2-7 and V is TRBV6-1; 11 bases align to TRBD2. This TCR came from a person between 18 and 65 years old who received the Ad26.COV2.S COVID-19 vaccine or a placebo. Written as DNA, the CDR3 is TGTGCCAGCAGTGAAGTCGGGACTAGCGGACTCTACGAGCAGTACTTC. Translation gives CASSEVGTSGLYEQYF.